A single sample gave rise to the 31 T cell receptor beta chains below, sequenced in a study of resident and recirculating memory T cells in vitiligo. TCRdb's copy holds only in-frame clones and misses some; the assay was immunoSEQ multiplex PCR. Seen here are 70,000 to 85,000 clones, roughly nine tenths observed once, and the top ten hold roughly 5%. The specimen sequenced was blood. The receptors stem from a male donor with vitiligo.

The chain has TRBV5-1 and TRBJ1-5, with 7 bases aligning to TRBD1. Per germline, CDR1 SGHRS and CDR2 YFSETQ. CDR3 size: 15 residues. Germline trimming cut 0 bases from V and 4 bases from J; bases unmatched to any gene: 4. This chain's CDR3 is CASSLGTGVNQPQHF. For the CDR3, the DNA is TGCGCCAGCAGCTTGGGAACAGGGGTTAATCAGCCCCAGCATTTT.

This chain connects TRBV4-3 to TRBJ2-3, with TRBD2 identical over 13 bases. The CDR3 totals 17 residues. The germline V gene has CDR1 LGHNA and CDR2 YSLEER. V gave up 1 base and J gave up 6 bases; unmatched junction bases: 7. CDR3 nucleotides: TGCGCCAGCAGCCAAGTTTCGGGACTAGCGGGGTCTGATACGCAGTATTTT. Translation gives CASSQVSGLAGSDTQYF.

The V call is TRBV6-5, the J call TRBJ2-7, with a possible D match to TRBD2 (7 bases). The V end lost 4 bases, the J end lost 4 bases, and 17 bases lay between the germline ends. The germline gives CDR1 MNHEY, CDR2 SVGAGI. The CDR3 sequence is 15 residues long. CDR3 nucleotide sequence: TGTGCCAGCAGTTTACCGAGGGGAGGGGGGTACGAGCAGTACTTC. Its translation is CASSLPRGGGYEQYF.

J is TRBJ1-2 and V is TRBV5-1; D not certain. The length of the CDR3 is 14 residues. Germline V gives CDR1 SGHRS, CDR2 YFSETQ. The V end was cut by 0 bases, the J end by 8 bases, with 14 bases between. CDR3 in amino acids: CASSLAGLPGGYTF. The CDR3 coding sequence is TGCGCCAGCAGCTTGGCCGGGCTCCCGGGGGGCTACACCTTC.

The V gene is TRBV2, the J gene TRBJ2-7; no reliable D call. There are 12 residues in the CDR3. The germline CDR1 and CDR2 sequences are SNHLY and FYNNEI. V was trimmed by 6 bases and J by 5 bases, leaving 11 bases between them. CDR3: CASRAGDNEQYF. The CDR3 DNA sequence: TGTGCCAGCAGAGCAGGTGACAACGAGCAGTACTTC.

The chain carries TRBV6-4 and TRBJ2-4; possible D gene TRBD1, 5 bases. The CDR3 consists of 15 residues. The ends were cut back, 7 bases at V and 1 base at J, with 14 bases in the middle. Germline assignment: CDR1 MRHNA and CDR2 SNTAGT. The DNA for the CDR3 is TGTGCCAGCATTTCCAGGGTAGAGGCCAAAAACATTCAGTACTTC. Residues: CASISRVEAKNIQYF.

This rearrangement joins TRBV2 to TRBJ2-5; TRBD1 matches 9 bases. The ends lost 6 bases at V and 6 bases at J; junction bases unmatched: 14. The CDR3 has 16 residues. Per germline, CDR1 SNHLY and CDR2 FYNNEI. CDR3 sequence (DNA): TGTGCCAGCAGCCGGGACAGGGCGACGGTGGGGCAGACCCAGTACTTC. Its protein product is CASSRDRATVGQTQYF.

The gene calls are TRBV18 and TRBJ2-7, with 11 bases aligning to TRBD1. The CDR3 is made up of 15 amino acids. Germline values: CDR1 KGHSH, CDR2 LQKENI. Germline trimming cut 3 bases from V and 6 bases from J; bases unmatched to any gene: 7. The CDR3 sequence is CASSPKDRGRGEQYF. The CDR3 DNA follows: TGTGCCAGCTCACCCAAGGACAGGGGGCGCGGCGAGCAGTACTTC.

This clone has more than one count but fewer than ten. The J gene is TRBJ1-2, the V gene TRBV28; D uncertain. The CDR3 covers 13 residues. The germline CDR1 and CDR2 sequences are MDHEN and SYDVKM. Trimming took 3 bases from V and 8 from J, leaving 13 bases between them. The DNA of the CDR3 is TGTGCCAGCAGTTTGGAGGCAGGCTGGGGCTACACCTTC. This codes for CASSLEAGWGYTF.

The J gene is TRBJ1-6, the V gene TRBV23-1; perhaps TRBD1 as D (5 bases). TRBV23-1 is given ORF status, its function remaining uncertain. V lost 10 bases to trimming and J lost 6 bases, with 22 bases between them. This CDR3 has 16 residues. CDR3 sequence reads: CATNFRGVQGNSPLHF. The CDR3 region has the DNA TGCGCCACCAATTTCCGCGGGGTCCAGGGTAATTCACCCCTCCACTTT.

This chain uses TRBV9 with TRBJ2-5; D unresolved. The CDR3 runs 17 residues. Per germline, CDR1 SGDLS and CDR2 YYNGEE. Trimming shortened V by 0 bases and J by 2 bases, and 17 bases separated the two germline ends. CDR3: CASSVAPLPRQQETQYF. The CDR3 coding sequence is TGTGCCAGCAGCGTAGCGCCCCTCCCCAGGCAGCAAGAGACCCAGTACTTC.

The chain carries TRBV16 and TRBJ1-1, with no clear D. Deletions cut 3 bases from V and 1 base from J, with 12 bases between. The CDR3 has 15 residues. Germline-derived CDR1 and CDR2 are KGHSY and FQNENV. CDR3 DNA sequence: TGTGCCAGCAGCCAGACTCTGGCAGCGAACACTGAAGCTTTCTTT. Amino acids: CASSQTLAANTEAFF.

This sequence joins TRBV4-2 and TRBJ2-7; 10 bases are a match to TRBD2. The CDR3 consists of 15 residues. The V gene's germline CDR1 is LGHNA and CDR2 YNFKEQ. The V segment lost 2 bases and the J segment 4 bases; nucleotides outside the gene matches: 5. The CDR3: CASSQTLAGVYEQYF. The CDR3 DNA reads as TGTGCCAGCAGCCAAACTCTAGCGGGAGTGTACGAGCAGTACTTC.

This chain uses TRBV7-2 with TRBJ1-2; 8 bases line up with TRBD1. The CDR3 covers 16 residues. The V and J ends lost 1 base and 8 bases, in that order; junction bases with no gene match: 12. Germline V CDR1 and CDR2: SGHTA, FQGNSA. The CDR3 DNA is TGTGCCAGCAGCTTAGGGGCGCAGGGGGCCCTAGGGGGCTACACCTTC. Encoded protein: CASSLGAQGALGGYTF.

The V call is TRBV9, the J call TRBJ2-1; D is unresolved. Germline V gene sequence: CDR1 SGDLS, CDR2 YYNGEE. V was shortened by 2 bases and J by 7 bases, with 7 bases between the two germline ends. The CDR3 extends over 12 amino acids. The CDR3 sequence: CASSVMENEQFF. In nucleotides, the CDR3 is TGTGCCAGCAGCGTTATGGAGAATGAGCAGTTCTTC.

The rearrangement links TRBV5-1 to TRBJ2-2; the match to TRBD1 covers 9 bases. The CDR3 length is 17 residues. The trim removed 0 bases at V and 3 bases at J, leaving 6 bases unmatched. Germline CDR1 is SGHRS and CDR2 is YFSETQ. The CDR3 is CASSLGQGEGDTGELFF. The CDR3 DNA follows: TGCGCCAGCAGCTTGGGACAGGGGGAAGGTGACACCGGGGAGCTGTTTTTT.

The rearrangement joins TRBV5-4 to TRBJ1-5; maybe TRBD1 (5 bases). Germline lookup yields CDR1 SGHNT and CDR2 YYREEE (reference sequence). V was cut by 4 bases and J by 1 base, with 9 bases left in between. CDR3 length: 14 amino acids. CDR3 nucleotides: TGTGCCAGCAGCCTTCAGGGAAGCAATCAGCCCCAGCATTTT. It codes for CASSLQGSNQPQHF.

V usage is TRBV11-3 and J usage is TRBJ2-5; 9 bases are shared with TRBD1. The germline gives CDR1 SGHNT, CDR2 YENEEA. The CDR3 length is 15 residues. The junction had 8 bases not matched to a gene; V was cut back by 3 bases and J by 6 bases. CDR3: CASSFGTGGTKTQYF. The CDR3 coding sequence is TGTGCCAGCAGCTTCGGTACAGGGGGCACGAAGACCCAGTACTTC.

The CDR3 region is CASRPSRDYEQYF. As DNA, the CDR3 is TGTGCCAGCAGGCCCAGTCGGGACTACGAGCAGTACTTC. The rearrangement joins TRBV28 to TRBJ2-7, with D perhaps TRBD2 (5 bases). V was shortened by 6 bases and J by 3 bases, with 12 bases between the two germline ends. This CDR3 spans 13 amino acids. Germline CDR1 reads MDHEN; CDR2 reads SYDVKM.

The V gene is TRBV28, the J gene TRBJ2-7; TRBD2 is a possible D gene (7 bases). In germline, CDR1 is MDHEN, CDR2 SYDVKM. Trimming stripped 6 bases from V and 4 bases from J, with 22 bases between. The CDR3 length is 16 residues. For the CDR3, the DNA is TGTGCCAGCAGCTTGTTTGGGGGGGCCGACCCTTACGAGCAGTACTTC. This sequence encodes CASSLFGGADPYEQYF.

The gene calls are TRBV7-3 and TRBJ2-3; D gene unclear. This CDR3 comprises 12 residues. V lost 4 bases, J lost 2 bases, and 4 bases lay in between. Germline CDR1 SGHTA, CDR2 FQGTGA. CDR3 nucleotide sequence: TGTGCCAGCAGCTCAAACACAGATACGCAGTATTTT. Its protein is CASSSNTDTQYF.

The rearrangement links TRBV4-3 to TRBJ1-2; perhaps TRBD1 as D (6 bases). The germline gives CDR1 LGHNA, CDR2 YSLEER. Deletions cut 0 bases from V and 5 bases from J, with 10 bases between. This CDR3 contains 14 residues. For the CDR3, the DNA is TGCGCCAGCAGCCAAGATTGGACAGTTTATGGCTACACCTTC. It translates to CASSQDWTVYGYTF.

The chain joins TRBV19 to TRBJ2-5; TRBD1 matches at 9 bases. CDR3 size: 16 residues. CDR1 and CDR2 from the germline V gene are LNHDA and SQIVND (reference sequence). After removal of 5 bases from V and 5 bases from J, the junction contained 12 bases not matched to a gene. CDR3 amino acids: CASSSRQGGTRETQYF. CDR3 nucleotide sequence: TGTGCCAGTAGTTCTCGACAGGGGGGAACGCGGGAGACCCAGTACTTC.

V usage is TRBV6-1 and J usage is TRBJ1-1; 10 positions match TRBD1. Per germline, CDR1 MNHNS and CDR2 SASEGT. Trimming cost V 7 bases and J 5 bases; bases outside gene matches: 7. The CDR3 totals 14 residues. The CDR3 bases are TGTGCCAGCAATCGGGACAGGGGATGGACTGAAGCTTTCTTT. As protein: CASNRDRGWTEAFF.

J is TRBJ1-1 and V is TRBV6-5, with 9 bases lining up with TRBD1. Per the germline V gene, CDR1 is MNHEY and CDR2 is SVGAGI. The V gene end was trimmed by 5 bases and the J gene end by 6 bases; junction bases not matched to a gene: 7. The CDR3 length is 14 residues. CDR3 amino acids: CASSPTGGRPEAFF. The CDR3 region has the DNA TGTGCCAGCAGTCCGACAGGGGGTAGGCCTGAAGCTTTCTTT.

The V and J genes are TRBV6-5 and TRBJ2-3; a weak D match, TRBD1 (5 bases). From germline, CDR1 is MNHEY and CDR2 SVGAGI. Trimming removed 4 bases at V and 1 base at J, with 6 bases between. This CDR3 has 13 amino acids. CDR3 residues: CASSWGGTDTQYF. DNA of the CDR3: TGTGCCAGCAGTTGGGGCGGCACAGATACGCAGTATTTT.

The rearrangement links TRBV4-3 to TRBJ2-7; possibly TRBD1 for D (6 bases). CDR3 length: 15 amino acids. Germline V lookup: CDR1 LGHNA, CDR2 YSLEER. Trimming removed 0 bases from V and 4 bases from J, with 13 bases in between. The chain's CDR3 is CASSQDRGNAYEQYF. For the CDR3, the DNA is TGCGCCAGCAGCCAAGATAGGGGGAACGCATACGAGCAGTACTTC.

The J gene is TRBJ2-7, the V gene TRBV27, with TRBD2 as a possible D gene (6 bases). With 5 bases removed from V and 0 bases from J, the gap between germline ends came to 23 bases. The length of the CDR3 is 18 residues. The germline V gene encodes CDR1 MNHEY and CDR2 SMNVEV (reference sequence). DNA for the CDR3: TGTGCCAGCAGTCACCCGGGGGTAGAGGGATTTCCCTCCTACGAGCAGTACTTC. Amino acid sequence: CASSHPGVEGFPSYEQYF.

A single count supports this clone. The V and J genes are TRBV10-3 and TRBJ2-2; D is perhaps TRBD2 (5 bases). V lost 2 bases and J lost 5, with 18 bases in between. The V gene's germline CDR1 is ENHRY and CDR2 SYGVKD. The CDR3 is made up of 17 amino acids. The chain's CDR3 is CAISEPRSGTGTGELFF. In nucleotides, the CDR3 is TGTGCCATCAGTGAGCCCAGAAGCGGAACGGGTACCGGGGAGCTGTTTTTT.

The chain links TRBV4-3 to TRBJ2-7, with 10 nucleotides matching TRBD1. V dropped 3 bases and J dropped 2; count of bases not matched to a gene: 1. Germline V gene data show CDR1 as LGHNA and CDR2 as YSLEER. The CDR3 spans 14 residues. The CDR3 DNA is TGCGCCAGCAGCCACGGGACAGGGGCCTACGAGCAGTACTTC. This gives the protein CASSHGTGAYEQYF.

The rearrangement joins TRBV7-2 to TRBJ1-1, with TRBD1 identical over 8 bases. The CDR3 runs 15 residues. Germline CDR1 SGHTA, CDR2 FQGNSA. V was pared by 5 bases and J by 1 base, with 6 bases of the junction left unmatched. The CDR3 sequence: CASSLQGARNTEAFF. The DNA for the CDR3 is TGTGCCAGCAGCCTCCAGGGGGCGCGGAACACTGAAGCTTTCTTT.